These 10 T cell receptor beta chains came from one sample sequenced in a study of blood T cell repertoires in COVID-19. Assay used: immunoSEQ multiplex PCR; TCRdb lists only in-frame clones, some missing. The repertoire holds under 200,000 clones, with roughly nine tenths as singletons. Sequencing used PBMCs or T cells enriched from blood (not recorded which). These receptors all stem from a woman between 18 and 29 years old who had recovered from COVID-19.

This clone was picked up one time. The chain combines TRBV7-2 with TRBJ1-5, with D possibly TRBD1 on 5 matching bases. Trimming stripped 5 bases from V and 2 bases from J, with 25 bases between. Germline V gene lookup returns CDR1 SGHTA and CDR2 FQGNSA. This CDR3 comprises 19 residues. CDR3 nucleotide sequence: TGTGCCAGCAGCCGCTGGGGGGACCCCGGTACGTCGGGCAATCAGCCCCAGCATTTT. This encodes CASSRWGDPGTSGNQPQHF.

The V and J genes are TRBV9 and TRBJ1-4; TRBD1 matches at 8 bases. The CDR3 is 14 amino acids. Germline loops: CDR1 SGDLS, CDR2 YYNGEE. With V trimmed by 1 base and J by 6 bases, 2 bases remained unmatched. CDR3 nucleotides: TGTGCCAGCAGCGTACGGGGACAGGATGAAAAACTGTTTTTT. As protein: CASSVRGQDEKLFF.

The rearrangement links TRBV9 to TRBJ2-1; 8 bases are shared with TRBD2. Germline V lookup: CDR1 SGDLS, CDR2 YYNGEE. This CDR3 has 15 residues. Losses at the gene ends were 0 bases for V and 3 bases for J; bases not matched to a gene: 2. The CDR3 nucleotides read TGTGCCAGCAGCGTAGCCGGGGGGGACTACAATGAGCAGTTCTTC. Its protein product is CASSVAGGDYNEQFF.

V usage is TRBV5-5 and J usage is TRBJ1-2, with D uncertain. V was clipped by 4 bases and J by 2 bases, with 15 bases between them. CDR3 length equals 15 residues. CDR1 is SGHKS, CDR2 YYEKEE, per germline (reference sequence). The CDR3 DNA reads TGTGCCAGCAGCCGATTTGAGACATGGAACTATGGCTACACCTTC. Protein: CASSRFETWNYGYTF.

This clone came up once. The V call is TRBV3-1 (or the pseudogene TRBV3-2), the J call TRBJ2-7, with 10 positions matching TRBD1. J lost 3 bases, V lost 4 bases, and 3 bases had no gene match. The germline gives CDR1 LGHDT, CDR2 YNNKEL (reference sequence). The CDR3 runs to 14 residues. This CDR3 reads CASSPRDRGYEQYF. The DNA for the CDR3 is TGTGCCAGCAGCCCCCGGGACAGGGGCTACGAGCAGTACTTC.

The chain combines TRBV6-4 with TRBJ1-6; D is possibly TRBD1 (6 bases). Germline V gene data show CDR1 as MRHNA and CDR2 as SNTAGT. The CDR3 consists of 14 residues. V lost 0 bases and J lost 13, with 13 bases in between. In DNA, the CDR3 is TGTGCCAGCAGTGACTCAGACAGGTCAACGCCCCTCCACTTT. Translating gives CASSDSDRSTPLHF.

This clone was detected a few times. This same CDR3 is encoded by further DNA sequences in the sample. This chain uses TRBV30 with TRBJ1-6; TRBD1 is a possible D gene (5 bases). Trimming cost V 0 bases and J 7 bases, with 7 bases left between them. Germline V lookup: CDR1 GTSNPN, CDR2 SVGIG (reference sequence). The CDR3 covers 13 residues. CDR3 in DNA: TGTGCCTGGAGTGTTCAGGGAAATTCACCCCTCCACTTT. Amino acids: CAWSVQGNSPLHF.

The rearrangement uses TRBV27 and TRBJ1-1, with TRBD1 matching 9 bases. The CDR3 spans 17 residues. Germline V gene sequence: CDR1 MNHEY, CDR2 SMNVEV (reference sequence). The ends lost 5 bases at V and 0 bases at J; junction bases unmatched: 10. The CDR3 bases are TGTGCCAGCAGTCCAAGAGACAGGGGGAGGATGAACACTGAAGCTTTCTTT. This gives the protein CASSPRDRGRMNTEAFF.

The genes are TRBV6-2 or TRBV6-3 and TRBJ1-1; D remains ambiguous. Trimming removed 4 bases at V and 7 bases at J, with 4 bases between. Germline V gene sequence: CDR1 MNHEY, CDR2 SVGEGT. The CDR3 contains 10 residues. The CDR3 sequence is CASSSGEAFF. In nucleotides, the CDR3 is TGTGCCAGCAGTTCGGGTGAAGCTTTCTTT.

This clone showed up just a few times. The chain employs TRBV7-9 and TRBJ2-1, with TRBD2 identical over 9 bases. The CDR3 loop spans 18 amino acids. The trim removed 2 bases at V and 0 bases at J, leaving 8 bases unmatched. CDR1 is SEHNR, CDR2 FQNEAQ, per germline (reference sequence). CDR3 sequence reads: CASSLTSSGVSSYNEQFF. The CDR3 DNA sequence: TGTGCCAGCAGCTTAACGTCTAGCGGGGTGAGCTCCTACAATGAGCAGTTCTTC.